The sequence of this T cell receptor beta chain was determined in a study of T cell responses to AZD1222 COVID-19 vaccine. This CDR3 contains 15 residues. V shed 4 bases and J 3 bases; nucleotides not matched to a gene: 5. Germline loops: CDR1 SGHTA, CDR2 FQGNSA. Whole-study findings and limits: Only 5 or 6 individuals given AZD1222 were seropositive at baseline. With two AZD1222 doses given, Spike-specific TCR breadth and depth both rose. Nearly half of unique spike-specific TCRs reportedly avoided B.1.351 and B.1.1.7 mutated regions.

Assay: immunoSEQ multiplex PCR; the TCRdb copy retains only in-frame clones and omits some. The table records about 75,000 clones, approximately 90% of them present only once. As to this clone: The antigen remains unidentified.

The rearrangement uses TRBV7-2 and TRBJ2-3, with 9 bases aligning to TRBD1. Sample: peripheral blood, taken 28 days after the second dose of the MenACWY control vaccine. The source is an adult who received the MenACWY meningococcal vaccine as a control. CDR3 loop: CASSSGQGITDTQYF. As DNA, the CDR3 is TGTGCCAGCAGCTCCGGACAGGGGATTACAGATACGCAGTATTTT.